This T cell receptor (beta chain) emerged from a study of blood T cell repertoires in COVID-19. The overall study: PBMCs, B-cell-depleted T cells, or T cells were the source of the cDNA or gDNA that made up the material.

Original data processing: Amplification of reference gene primers provided the estimated nucleated cell counts. Clones were read by immunoSEQ multiplex PCR, and TCRdb kept only the in-frame ones, dropping some. That table supplies the V and J calls and clone size; D and trimming were determined from the DNA. There are about 180,000 clones in the sample; approximately 91% occur only once, and around 0.53% lies in the top ten. This CDR3 contains 18 residues. Between the trimmed V and J ends, which lost 0 bases and 3 bases, there was a span of 18 bases. Germline V lookup: CDR1 SGDLS, CDR2 YYNGEE. The chain is built from TRBV9 and TRBJ1-4; the D is unclear. The sequenced sample consisted of peripheral blood. The receptor's source is a man in his forties or fifties with acute or convalescent COVID-19. CDR3 nucleotides: TGTGCCAGCAGCGTAGGCGCCGTTCCCGTCGCATCTAATGAAAAACTGTTTTTT. Translated: CASSVGAVPVASNEKLFF.